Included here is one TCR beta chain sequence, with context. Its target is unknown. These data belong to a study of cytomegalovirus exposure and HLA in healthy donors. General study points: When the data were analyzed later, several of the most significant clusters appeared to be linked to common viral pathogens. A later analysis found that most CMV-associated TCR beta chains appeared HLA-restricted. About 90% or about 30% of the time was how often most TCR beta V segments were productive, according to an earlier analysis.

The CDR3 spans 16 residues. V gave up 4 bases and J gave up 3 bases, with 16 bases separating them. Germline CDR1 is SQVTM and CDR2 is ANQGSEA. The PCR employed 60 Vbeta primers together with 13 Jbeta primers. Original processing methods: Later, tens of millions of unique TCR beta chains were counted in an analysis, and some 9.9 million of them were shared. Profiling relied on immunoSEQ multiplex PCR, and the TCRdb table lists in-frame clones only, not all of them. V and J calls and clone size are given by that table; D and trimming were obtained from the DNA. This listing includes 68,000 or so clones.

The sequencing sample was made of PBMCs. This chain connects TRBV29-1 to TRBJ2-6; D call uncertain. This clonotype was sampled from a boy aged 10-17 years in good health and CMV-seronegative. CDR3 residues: CSVGASVLHGANVLTF. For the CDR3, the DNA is TGCAGCGTTGGGGCTTCAGTCCTGCATGGGGCCAACGTCCTGACTTTC.